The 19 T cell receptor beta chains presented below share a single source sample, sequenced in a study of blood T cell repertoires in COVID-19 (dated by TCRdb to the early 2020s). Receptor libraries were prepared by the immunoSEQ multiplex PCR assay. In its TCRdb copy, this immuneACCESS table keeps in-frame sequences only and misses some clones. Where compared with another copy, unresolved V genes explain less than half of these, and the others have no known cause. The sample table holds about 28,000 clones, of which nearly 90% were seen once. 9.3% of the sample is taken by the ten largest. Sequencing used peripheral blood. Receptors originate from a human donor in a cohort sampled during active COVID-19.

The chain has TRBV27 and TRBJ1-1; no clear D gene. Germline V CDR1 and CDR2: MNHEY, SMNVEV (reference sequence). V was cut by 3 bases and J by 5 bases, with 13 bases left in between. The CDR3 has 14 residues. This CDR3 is CASSFKETGTEAFF. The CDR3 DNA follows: TGTGCCAGCAGTTTTAAGGAAACGGGGACTGAAGCTTTCTTT.

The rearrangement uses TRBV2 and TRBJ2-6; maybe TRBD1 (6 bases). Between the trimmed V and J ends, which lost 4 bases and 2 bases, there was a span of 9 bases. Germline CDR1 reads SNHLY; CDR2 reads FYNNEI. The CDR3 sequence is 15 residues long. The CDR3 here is CASSGTVPGANVLTF. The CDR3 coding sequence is TGTGCCAGCAGTGGGACAGTACCTGGGGCCAACGTCCTGACTTTC.

In DNA form, the CDR3 reads TGTGCCAGCAGACACGGAGGGACTAGCGGATACTACGAGCAGTACTTC. Amino acids: CASRHGGTSGYYEQYF. The V gene is TRBV27, the J gene TRBJ2-7; 11 bases line up with TRBD2. Germline V CDR1 and CDR2: MNHEY, SMNVEV (reference sequence). The CDR3 consists of 16 residues. Trimming removed 6 bases from V and 3 bases from J; junction bases left unmatched: 10.

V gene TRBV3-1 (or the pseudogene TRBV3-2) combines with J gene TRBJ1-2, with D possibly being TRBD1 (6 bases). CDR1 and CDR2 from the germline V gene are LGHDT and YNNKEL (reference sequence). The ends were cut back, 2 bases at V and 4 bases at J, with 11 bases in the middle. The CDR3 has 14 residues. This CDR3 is CASSQHRDGYGYTF. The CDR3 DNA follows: TGTGCCAGCAGCCAACACAGGGATGGCTATGGCTACACCTTC.

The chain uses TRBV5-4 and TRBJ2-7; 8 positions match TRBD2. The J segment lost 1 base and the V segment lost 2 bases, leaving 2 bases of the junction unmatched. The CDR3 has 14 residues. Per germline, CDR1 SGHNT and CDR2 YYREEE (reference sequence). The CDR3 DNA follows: TGTGCCAGCAGCTTCGCGGGGGGTTCCTACGAGCAGTACTTC. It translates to CASSFAGGSYEQYF.

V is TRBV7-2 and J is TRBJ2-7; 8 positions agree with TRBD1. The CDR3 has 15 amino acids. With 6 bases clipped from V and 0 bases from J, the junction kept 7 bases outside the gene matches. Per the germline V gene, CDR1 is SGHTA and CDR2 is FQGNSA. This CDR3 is CASRQRQGSSYEQYF. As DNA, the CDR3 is TGTGCCAGCAGACAAAGACAGGGGAGCTCCTACGAGCAGTACTTC.

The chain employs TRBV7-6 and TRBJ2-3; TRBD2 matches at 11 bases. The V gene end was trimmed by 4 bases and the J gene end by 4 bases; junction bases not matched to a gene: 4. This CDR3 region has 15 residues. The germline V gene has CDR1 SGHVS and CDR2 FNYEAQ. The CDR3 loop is CASSSLAGGPDTQYF. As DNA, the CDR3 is TGTGCCAGCAGCTCGCTAGCGGGGGGCCCAGATACGCAGTATTTT. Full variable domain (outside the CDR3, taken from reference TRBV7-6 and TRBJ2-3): GAGVSQSPRYKVTKRGQDVALRCDPISGHVSLYWYRQALGQGPEFLTYFNYEAQQDKSGLPNDRFSAERPEGSISTLTIQRTEQRDSAMYRCASSSLAGGPDTQYFGPGTRLTVL.

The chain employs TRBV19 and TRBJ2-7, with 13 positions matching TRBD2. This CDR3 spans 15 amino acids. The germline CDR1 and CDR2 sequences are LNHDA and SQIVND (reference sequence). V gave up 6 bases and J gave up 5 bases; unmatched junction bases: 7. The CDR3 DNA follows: TGTGCCAGTAGGACGACTAGCGGGAGGAGGCACGAGCAGTACTTC. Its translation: CASRTTSGRRHEQYF.

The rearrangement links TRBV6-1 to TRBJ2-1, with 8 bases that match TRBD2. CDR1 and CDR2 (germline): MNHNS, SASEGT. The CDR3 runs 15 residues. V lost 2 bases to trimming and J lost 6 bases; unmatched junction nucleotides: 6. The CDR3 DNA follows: TGTGCCAGCAGTGAATTAAGCGGGGGTTTCAATGAGCAGTTCTTC. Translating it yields CASSELSGGFNEQFF.

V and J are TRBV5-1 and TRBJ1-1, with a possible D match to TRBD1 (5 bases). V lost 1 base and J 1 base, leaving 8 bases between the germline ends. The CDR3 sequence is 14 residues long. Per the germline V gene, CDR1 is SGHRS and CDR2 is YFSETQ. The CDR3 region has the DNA TGCGCCAGCAGCTTGTTACAGGAGAACACTGAAGCTTTCTTT. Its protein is CASSLLQENTEAFF.

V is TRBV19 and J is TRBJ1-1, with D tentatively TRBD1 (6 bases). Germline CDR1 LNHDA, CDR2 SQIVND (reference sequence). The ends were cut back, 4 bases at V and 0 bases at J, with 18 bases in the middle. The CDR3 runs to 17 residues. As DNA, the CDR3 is TGTGCCAGTAGTAGCCGGGGAACAGGGACCATGAACACTGAAGCTTTCTTT. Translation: CASSSRGTGTMNTEAFF.

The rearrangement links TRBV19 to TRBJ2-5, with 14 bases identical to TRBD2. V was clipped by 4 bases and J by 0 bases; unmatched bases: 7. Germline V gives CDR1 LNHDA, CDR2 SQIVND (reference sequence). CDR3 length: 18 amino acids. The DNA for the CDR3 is TGTGCCAGTAGTACCCCGGGACTAGCGGGAGTCGACCAAGAGACCCAGTACTTC. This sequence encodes CASSTPGLAGVDQETQYF.

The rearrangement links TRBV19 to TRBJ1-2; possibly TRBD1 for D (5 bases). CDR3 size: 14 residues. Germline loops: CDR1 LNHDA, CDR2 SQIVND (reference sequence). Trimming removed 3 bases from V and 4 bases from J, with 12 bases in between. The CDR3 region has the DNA TGTGCCAGTAGTATCCAGACAGACAGCTATGGCTACACCTTC. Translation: CASSIQTDSYGYTF.

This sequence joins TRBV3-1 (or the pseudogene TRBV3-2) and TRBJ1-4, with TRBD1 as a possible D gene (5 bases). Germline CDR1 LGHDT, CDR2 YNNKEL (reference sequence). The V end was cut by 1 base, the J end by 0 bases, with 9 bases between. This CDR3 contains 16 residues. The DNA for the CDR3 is TGTGCCAGCAGCCAAGGGCAGGGCGCAACTAATGAAAAACTGTTTTTT. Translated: CASSQGQGATNEKLFF.

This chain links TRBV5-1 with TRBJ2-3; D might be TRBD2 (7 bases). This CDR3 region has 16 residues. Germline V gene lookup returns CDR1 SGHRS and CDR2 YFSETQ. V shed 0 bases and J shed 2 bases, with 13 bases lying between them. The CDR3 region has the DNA TGCGCCAGCAGCTTGGTCGGAGGGGGGGACACAGATACGCAGTATTTT. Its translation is CASSLVGGGDTDTQYF.

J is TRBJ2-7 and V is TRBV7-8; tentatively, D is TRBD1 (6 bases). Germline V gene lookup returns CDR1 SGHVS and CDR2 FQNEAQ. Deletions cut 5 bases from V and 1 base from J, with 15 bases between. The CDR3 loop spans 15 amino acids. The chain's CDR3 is CASSHLGGLSYEQYF. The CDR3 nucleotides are TGTGCCAGCAGCCATTTAGGGGGTCTATCCTACGAGCAGTACTTC.

This CDR3 reads CASSQGLAGVETQYF. CDR3 bases: TGTGCCAGCAGCCAGGGACTAGCGGGAGTGGAGACCCAGTACTTC. The V and J genes are TRBV3-1 (or the pseudogene TRBV3-2) and TRBJ2-5; 14 bases line up with TRBD2. After removal of 3 bases from V and 5 bases from J, the junction contained 2 bases not matched to a gene. The CDR3 is 15 amino acids. Germline CDR1 and CDR2: LGHDT and YNNKEL (reference sequence).

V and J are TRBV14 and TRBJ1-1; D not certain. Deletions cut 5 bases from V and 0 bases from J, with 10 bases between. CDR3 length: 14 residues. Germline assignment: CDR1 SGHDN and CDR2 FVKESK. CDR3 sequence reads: CASSLAGMNTEAFF. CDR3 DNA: TGTGCCAGCAGCTTGGCCGGGATGAACACTGAAGCTTTCTTT. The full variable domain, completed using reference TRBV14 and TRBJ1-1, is EAGVTQFPSHSVIEKGQTVTLRCDPISGHDNLYWYRRVMGKEIKFLLHFVKESKQDESGMPNNRFLAERTGGTYSTLKVQPAELEDSGVYFCASSLAGMNTEAFFGQGTRLTVV.

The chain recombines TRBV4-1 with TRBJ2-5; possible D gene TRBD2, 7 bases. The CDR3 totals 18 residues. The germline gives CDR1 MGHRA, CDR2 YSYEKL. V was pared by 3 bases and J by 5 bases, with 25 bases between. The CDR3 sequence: CASSQTEGGGHRSETQYF. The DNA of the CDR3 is TGCGCCAGCAGCCAGACAGAGGGAGGGGGGCATCGCTCGGAGACCCAGTACTTC.